This TCR beta chain was captured by sequencing in a study of early T cells in non-severe SARS-CoV-2 infection. As for the study in general: The authors sequenced bulk RNA from unsorted whole blood, leaving chains unpaired. The study, taken as a whole, reports: Matching against VDJdb likely underestimated virus-specific expansions, favoring anti-spike CD8.

Individual cDNA molecules received unique molecular identifiers. TCRdb called the 5' RACE reads again in MiXCR, with one record for every CDR3 protein. The data contain around 82,000 distinct CDR3 sequences, 10% to 15% of them singletons. On this clonotype itself: Its antigen is as yet unknown. One junction end disagrees with the germline gene, perhaps due to a read error.

Sequenced sample: whole blood. The clonotype comes from an adult who was a healthcare worker with PCR-confirmed SARS-CoV-2 infection or an uninfected control (not recorded which).

The CDR3 coding sequence is TGTGCCGGCAGTGAAGGACAGGGGGCGCGGAGAGATGGCTACACCTTC. Amino acid sequence: CAGSEGQGARRDGYTF. The rearrangement uses TRBV2 and TRBJ1-2, with TRBD1 matching 11 bases. There are 16 residues in the CDR3. Germline V gene data show CDR1 as SNHLY and CDR2 as FYNNEI.